One sample yielded the 24 T cell receptor beta chains listed below, sequenced in a study of blood T cell repertoires in COVID-19. Sequencing used immunoSEQ multiplex PCR; TCRdb keeps in-frame clones, though not all of them. The data contain more than 400,000 clones, approximately 85% of them singletons. The sequencing input was peripheral blood. These receptors all come from a human donor in a cohort sampled during active COVID-19.

V and J are TRBV5-6 and TRBJ1-6; D not certain. Germline-derived CDR1 and CDR2 are SGHDT and YYEEEE. V lost 0 bases, J lost 12 bases, and 7 bases lay in between. The CDR3 has 12 amino acids. CDR3 sequence (DNA): TGTGCCAGCAGCTTGGAATCGGGACCCCTCCACTTT. It is translated as CASSLESGPLHF.

This clone was recorded a few times. The chain is built from TRBV19 and TRBJ2-3; 8 nucleotides agree with TRBD1. V lost 3 bases and J lost 3; bases outside the gene matches: 2. Germline V gene data show CDR1 as LNHDA and CDR2 as SQIVND (reference sequence). The CDR3 loop spans 14 amino acids. The CDR3 DNA reads as TGTGCCAGTAGTATCCGACAGGGGACAGATACGCAGTATTTT. Protein product: CASSIRQGTDTQYF.

V gene TRBV29-1 combines with J gene TRBJ2-1, with TRBD2 matching over 9 bases. V gave up 2 bases and J gave up 9 bases; unmatched junction bases: 11. In germline, CDR1 is SQVTM, CDR2 ANQGSEA. This CDR3 is 15 amino acids long. CDR3 DNA: TGCAGCGTTGAATCAGGACTAGCGCGGTCTTTTGAGCAGTTCTTC. Amino acids: CSVESGLARSFEQFF.

The chain combines TRBV7-2 with TRBJ2-1; TRBD2 matches at 8 bases. This CDR3 has 15 amino acids. From germline, CDR1 is SGHTA and CDR2 FQGNSA. V lost 1 base and J lost 8; bases outside the gene matches: 7. The CDR3 nucleotides read TGTGCCAGCAGCTTAGGCGGGACTAGGCTCGATGAGCAGTTCTTC. This encodes CASSLGGTRLDEQFF.

The CDR3 DNA is TGTGCCAGTAGTATAAGACTAGCTTACGAGCAGTACTTC. This sequence encodes CASSIRLAYEQYF. The chain combines TRBV19 with TRBJ2-7, with 7 bases identical to TRBD2. The CDR3 is 13 residues long. V trimming: 2 bases; J trimming: 4 bases; junction bases outside the gene matches: 2. Germline values: CDR1 LNHDA, CDR2 SQIVND (reference sequence).

This chain links TRBV7-3 with TRBJ1-4; possibly TRBD1 for D (5 bases). Looked up from germline, CDR1 is SGHTA and CDR2 is FQGTGA. The V gene lost 0 bases and the J gene lost 2 bases, with 7 bases spanning the gap. This CDR3 has 15 residues. The CDR3 bases are TGTGCCAGCAGCTTAACTGGGGCCACTAATGAAAAACTGTTTTTT. Amino acids: CASSLTGATNEKLFF.

The gene calls are TRBV21-1 and TRBJ2-1; the D segment call TRBD2 is taken from the table without a DNA check. TRBV21-1 is annotated as a pseudogene. This CDR3 spans 13 amino acids. CDR3 amino acids: CASRGSGSDEQFF. The CDR3 bases are TGTGCCAGCAGGGGTAGCGGGAGCGATGAGCAGTTCTTC.

This clone has just one count. The chain links TRBV19 to TRBJ2-5; TRBD1 is a possible D gene (7 bases). The CDR3 covers 13 residues. Trimming took 6 bases from V and 2 from J, leaving 10 bases between them. Germline-derived CDR1 and CDR2 are LNHDA and SQIVND (reference sequence). CDR3 region: CASSQGGQETQYF. CDR3 sequence (DNA): TGTGCCAGTAGCCAGGGGGGACAAGAGACCCAGTACTTC.

The chain carries TRBV6-1 and TRBJ2-1, with D tentatively TRBD2 (5 bases). CDR3 length: 15 residues. V was trimmed by 3 bases and J by 3 bases, leaving 12 bases between them. CDR1 is MNHNS, CDR2 SASEGT, per germline. CDR3 sequence (DNA): TGTGCCAGCAGTGAGGTACTAGGAAGCTACAATGAGCAGTTCTTC. It encodes CASSEVLGSYNEQFF.

The J gene is TRBJ2-1, the V gene TRBV9; TRBD2 matches at 7 bases. J was trimmed by 2 bases and V by 2 bases; bases with no gene match: 7. The CDR3 totals 16 residues. CDR1 is SGDLS and CDR2 is YYNGEE in the germline V gene. The CDR3 DNA reads as TGTGCCAGCAGCGTCTCTAGCGGACCTACCTACAATGAGCAGTTCTTC. It yields the protein CASSVSSGPTYNEQFF. The full variable domain, with the rest looked up from reference TRBV9 and TRBJ2-1, is DSGVTQTPKHLITATGQRVTLRCSPRSGDLSVYWYQQSLDQGLQFLIQYYNGEERAKGNILERFSAQQFPDLHSELNLSSLELGDSALYFCASSVSSGPTYNEQFFGPGTRLTVL.

This clone has a handful of counts. V gene TRBV5-1 combines with J gene TRBJ2-3; D possibly corresponds to TRBD2 (5 bases). Trimming took 4 bases from V and 2 from J, leaving 8 bases between them. The CDR3 length is 13 residues. Germline V gene lookup returns CDR1 SGHRS and CDR2 YFSETQ. CDR3 amino acids: CASSPGVTDTQYF. CDR3 in DNA: TGCGCCAGCAGCCCCGGGGTCACAGATACGCAGTATTTT. The full variable domain, in which reference TRBV5-1 and TRBJ2-3 provide the parts outside the CDR3, is KAGVTQTPRYLIKTRGQQVTLSCSPISGHRSVSWYQQTPGQGLQFLFEYFSETQRNKGNFPGRFSGRQFSNSRSEMNVSTLELGDSALYLCASSPGVTDTQYFGPGTRLTVL.

CDR3 sequence: CASSAGQGGIRDGYTF. The CDR3 DNA reads TGTGCCAGCAGCGCTGGTCAAGGGGGCATAAGGGATGGCTACACCTTC. The chain joins TRBV7-9 to TRBJ1-2; TRBD1 agrees at 7 bases. Losses at the gene ends were 5 bases for V and 6 bases for J; bases not matched to a gene: 15. Per the germline V gene, CDR1 is SEHNR and CDR2 is FQNEAQ (reference sequence). The CDR3 sequence is 16 residues long.

The chain has TRBV30 and TRBJ2-1; 12 bases align to TRBD2. Looked up from germline, CDR1 is GTSNPN and CDR2 is SVGIG (reference sequence). V shed 0 bases and J 5 bases; nucleotides not matched to a gene: 23. The CDR3 runs to 22 residues. In DNA form, the CDR3 reads TGTGCCTGGAGTGTACCGAGATATGAATGGCTAGCGGGAGGGCCGAGGAACAATGAGCAGTTCTTC. It codes for CAWSVPRYEWLAGGPRNNEQFF.

The chain links TRBV19 to TRBJ2-7; perhaps TRBD2 as D (5 bases). Germline V CDR1 and CDR2: LNHDA, SQIVND (reference sequence). The CDR3 is 14 residues long. V gave up 5 bases and J gave up 4 bases, with 15 bases separating them. Written as DNA, the CDR3 is TGTGCCAGTAGTCCGACCCCACTAGGGTACGAGCAGTACTTC. It is translated as CASSPTPLGYEQYF.

V gene TRBV4-2 combines with J gene TRBJ2-7; 11 nucleotides agree with TRBD2. The CDR3 is 17 residues long. Germline CDR1 reads LGHNA; CDR2 reads YNFKEQ. Trimming at V came to 3 bases and at J to 4 bases, leaving 11 bases not matched to a gene. CDR3 residues: CASSQNLLAGGWYEQYF. CDR3 in DNA: TGTGCCAGCAGCCAGAATCTCCTAGCGGGAGGCTGGTACGAGCAGTACTTC.

The chain has TRBV6-5 and TRBJ2-7, with D possibly matching TRBD2 (6 bases). V was pared by 6 bases and J by 5 bases, with 14 bases between. The CDR3 loop spans 13 amino acids. Germline CDR1 and CDR2: MNHEY and SVGAGI. The CDR3 nucleotides are TGTGCCAGCAGCCCCCGGGAGCCTCACGAGCAGTACTTC. This encodes CASSPREPHEQYF.

The J gene is TRBJ2-1, the V gene TRBV5-1, with TRBD2 matching over 9 bases. This CDR3 contains 15 residues. V shed 6 bases, J shed 4 bases, and the junction held 8 bases outside the gene matches. Per germline, CDR1 SGHRS and CDR2 YFSETQ. In DNA, the CDR3 is TGCGCCAGCACCTCTCGGGCGGGAGGGTACAATGAGCAGTTCTTC. Protein sequence: CASTSRAGGYNEQFF. The entire variable domain, with the rest obtained from reference TRBV5-1 and TRBJ2-1, is as follows: KAGVTQTPRYLIKTRGQQVTLSCSPISGHRSVSWYQQTPGQGLQFLFEYFSETQRNKGNFPGRFSGRQFSNSRSEMNVSTLELGDSALYLCASTSRAGGYNEQFFGPGTRLTVL.

This rearrangement joins TRBV4-3 to TRBJ1-2; 8 nucleotides agree with TRBD1. Trimming removed 3 bases from V and 4 bases from J; junction bases left unmatched: 7. The CDR3 loop spans 15 amino acids. The germline V gene has CDR1 LGHNA and CDR2 YSLEER. CDR3 residues: CASSQETGGPYGYTF. CDR3 DNA: TGCGCCAGCAGCCAGGAAACAGGGGGGCCCTATGGCTACACCTTC.

This rearrangement joins TRBV7-9 to TRBJ1-2; D gene ambiguous. The CDR3 loop spans 15 amino acids. Germline lookup yields CDR1 SEHNR and CDR2 FQNEAQ (reference sequence). Between the trimmed V and J ends, which lost 1 base and 8 bases, there was a span of 17 bases. The DNA of the CDR3 is TGTGCCAGCAGCTTAGACCTCAAACCAGGCGAGGGCTACACCTTC. Translating gives CASSLDLKPGEGYTF.

Here the CDR3 reads CASSVGGAGGGTDTQYF. The CDR3 nucleotides are TGTGCCAGCAGCGTAGGGGGAGCGGGAGGAGGCACAGATACGCAGTATTTT. V is TRBV9 and J is TRBJ2-3, with TRBD2 identical over 9 bases. With V trimmed by 0 bases and J by 1 base, 6 bases remained unmatched. The germline V gene has CDR1 SGDLS and CDR2 YYNGEE. CDR3 length: 17 residues.

The chain has TRBV19 and TRBJ2-3; TRBD2 might be the D (7 bases). The CDR3 has 15 amino acids. Per germline, CDR1 LNHDA and CDR2 SQIVND (reference sequence). V shed 2 bases and J shed 4 bases, with 13 bases lying between them. The CDR3 DNA follows: TGTGCCAGTAGTATATTCGGGGGGCCGGCAGATACGCAGTATTTT. It codes for CASSIFGGPADTQYF.

The chain is built from TRBV19 and TRBJ1-1; possible D gene TRBD1, 6 bases. Trimming shortened V by 7 bases and J by 2 bases, and 14 bases separated the two germline ends. This CDR3 comprises 14 residues. Germline V gene data show CDR1 as LNHDA and CDR2 as SQIVND (reference sequence). This CDR3 is CASMSTGPNTEAFF. The CDR3 nucleotides are TGTGCCAGTATGTCGACAGGACCAAACACTGAAGCTTTCTTT.

The chain couples TRBV7-2 to TRBJ2-1; D might be TRBD1 (6 bases). With 4 bases removed from V and 3 bases from J, the gap between germline ends came to 10 bases. Looked up from germline, CDR1 is SGHTA and CDR2 is FQGNSA. This CDR3 is 14 amino acids long. This CDR3 reads CASSYREIYNEQFF. The CDR3 DNA reads TGTGCCAGCAGCTACAGGGAAATCTACAATGAGCAGTTCTTC.

J is TRBJ1-1 and V is TRBV6-6, with 10 nucleotides matching TRBD1. The CDR3 extends over 13 amino acids. Germline V lookup: CDR1 MNHNY, CDR2 SVGAGI (reference sequence). V dropped 8 bases and J dropped 5; count of bases not matched to a gene: 5. The CDR3: CASHWTGGTEAFF. The DNA for the CDR3 is TGTGCCAGCCACTGGACAGGGGGAACTGAAGCTTTCTTT.